Here is one TCR beta chain with its context. This sample is drawn from a study of blood T cell repertoires in COVID-19. Whole-study context: T cells, B-cell-depleted T cells, or PBMCs provided the cDNA or gDNA that served as material.

Trimming left V 1 base short and J 5 bases short, with 11 bases between. CDR1 is LNHDA, CDR2 SQIVND, per germline (reference sequence). This CDR3 has 14 residues. Using immunoSEQ multiplex PCR, the repertoire was profiled, and TCRdb retains in-frame clones only, with some absent. The data contain 85,000 to 130,000 clones, 76% of them singletons. This TCR came from an elderly man with COVID-19, enrolled during active disease. V gene TRBV19 combines with J gene TRBJ2-5; D possibly corresponds to TRBD2 (5 bases). Sequences were obtained from peripheral blood. CDR3 nucleotides: TGTGCCAGTAGTATAGCCCGGGATTGGGAGACCCAGTACTTC. Encoded protein: CASSIARDWETQYF.